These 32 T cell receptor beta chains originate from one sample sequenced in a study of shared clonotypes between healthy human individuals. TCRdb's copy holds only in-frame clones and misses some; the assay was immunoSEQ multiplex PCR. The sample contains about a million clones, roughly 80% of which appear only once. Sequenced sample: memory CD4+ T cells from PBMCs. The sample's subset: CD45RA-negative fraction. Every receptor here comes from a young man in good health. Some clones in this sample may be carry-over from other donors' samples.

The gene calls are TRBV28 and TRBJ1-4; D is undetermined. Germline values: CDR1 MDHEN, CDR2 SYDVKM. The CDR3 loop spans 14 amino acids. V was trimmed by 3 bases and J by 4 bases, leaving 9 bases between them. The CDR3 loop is CASSFRDLNEKLFF. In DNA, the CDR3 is TGTGCCAGCAGTTTCCGAGATCTTAATGAAAAACTGTTTTTT.

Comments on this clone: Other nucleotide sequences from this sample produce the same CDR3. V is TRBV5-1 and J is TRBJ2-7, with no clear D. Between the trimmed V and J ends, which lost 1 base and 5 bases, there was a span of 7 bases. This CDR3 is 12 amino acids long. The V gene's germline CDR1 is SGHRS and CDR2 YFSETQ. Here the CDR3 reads CASSLPGNEQYF. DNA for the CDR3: TGCGCCAGCAGCTTGCCCGGTAACGAGCAGTACTTC.

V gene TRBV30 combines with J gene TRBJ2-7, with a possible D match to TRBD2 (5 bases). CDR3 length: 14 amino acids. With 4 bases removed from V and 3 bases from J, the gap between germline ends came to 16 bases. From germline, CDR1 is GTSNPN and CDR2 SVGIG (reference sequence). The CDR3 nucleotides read TGTGCCTGGACTCATGCGGGCCTACTCTACGAGCAGTACTTC. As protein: CAWTHAGLLYEQYF.

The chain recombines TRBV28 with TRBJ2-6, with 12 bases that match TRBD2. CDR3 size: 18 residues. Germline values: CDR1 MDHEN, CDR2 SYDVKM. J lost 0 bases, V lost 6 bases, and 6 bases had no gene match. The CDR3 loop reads CASSRLAGAISGANVLTF. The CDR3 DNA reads TGTGCCAGCAGCCGACTAGCGGGAGCGATCTCTGGGGCCAACGTCCTGACTTTC.

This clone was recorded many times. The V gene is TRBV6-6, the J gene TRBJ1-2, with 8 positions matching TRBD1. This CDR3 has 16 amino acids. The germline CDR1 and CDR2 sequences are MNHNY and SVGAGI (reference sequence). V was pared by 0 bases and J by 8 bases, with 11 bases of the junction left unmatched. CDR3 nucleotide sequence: TGTGCCAGCAGTTACTCTGGCAGACAGGGGTCGGGAGGCTACACCTTC. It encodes CASSYSGRQGSGGYTF.

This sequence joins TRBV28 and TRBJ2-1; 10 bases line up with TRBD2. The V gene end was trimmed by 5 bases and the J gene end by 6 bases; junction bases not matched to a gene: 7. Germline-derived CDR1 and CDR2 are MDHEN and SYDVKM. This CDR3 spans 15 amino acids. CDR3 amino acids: CASSPLAGLANEQFF. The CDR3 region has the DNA TGTGCCAGCAGTCCACTAGCGGGACTTGCCAATGAGCAGTTCTTC.

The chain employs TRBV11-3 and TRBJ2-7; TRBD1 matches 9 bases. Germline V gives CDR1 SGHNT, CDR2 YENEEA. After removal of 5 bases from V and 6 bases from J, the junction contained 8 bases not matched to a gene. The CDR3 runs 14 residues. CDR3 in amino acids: CASSPRTGEGEQYF. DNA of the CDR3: TGTGCCAGCAGCCCCCGGACAGGGGAAGGCGAGCAGTACTTC.

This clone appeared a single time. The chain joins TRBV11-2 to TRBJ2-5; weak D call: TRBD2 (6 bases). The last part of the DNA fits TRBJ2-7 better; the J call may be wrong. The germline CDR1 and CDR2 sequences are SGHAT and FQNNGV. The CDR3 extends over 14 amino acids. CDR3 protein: CASSHPGLIYEQYF. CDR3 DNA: TGTGCCAGCAGCCATCCGGGACTTATCTACGAGCAGTACTTC.

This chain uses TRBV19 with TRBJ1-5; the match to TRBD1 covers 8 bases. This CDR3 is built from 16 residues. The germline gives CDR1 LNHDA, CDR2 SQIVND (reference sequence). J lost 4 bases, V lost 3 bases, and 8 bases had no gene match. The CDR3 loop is CASSMEGQAKNQPQHF. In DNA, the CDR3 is TGTGCCAGTAGTATGGAGGGACAGGCTAAAAATCAGCCCCAGCATTTT. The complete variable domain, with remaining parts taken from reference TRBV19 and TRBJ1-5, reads DGGITQSPKYLFRKEGQNVTLSCEQNLNHDAMYWYRQDPGQGLRLIYYSQIVNDFQKGDIAEGYSVSREKKESFPLTVTSAQKNPTAFYLCASSMEGQAKNQPQHFGDGTRLSIL.

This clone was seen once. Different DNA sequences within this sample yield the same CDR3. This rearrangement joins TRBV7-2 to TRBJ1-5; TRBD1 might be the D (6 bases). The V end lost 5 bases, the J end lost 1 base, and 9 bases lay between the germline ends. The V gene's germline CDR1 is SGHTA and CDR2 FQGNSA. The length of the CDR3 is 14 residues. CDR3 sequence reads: CASSPQGSNQPQHF. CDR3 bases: TGTGCCAGCAGCCCCCAGGGGAGCAATCAGCCCCAGCATTTT.

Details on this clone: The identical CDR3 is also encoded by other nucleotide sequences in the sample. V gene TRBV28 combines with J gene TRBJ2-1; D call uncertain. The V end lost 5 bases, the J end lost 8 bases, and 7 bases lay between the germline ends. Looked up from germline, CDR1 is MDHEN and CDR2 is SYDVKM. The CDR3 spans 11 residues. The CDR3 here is CASSILDEQFF. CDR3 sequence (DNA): TGTGCCAGCAGTATTCTGGATGAGCAGTTCTTC.

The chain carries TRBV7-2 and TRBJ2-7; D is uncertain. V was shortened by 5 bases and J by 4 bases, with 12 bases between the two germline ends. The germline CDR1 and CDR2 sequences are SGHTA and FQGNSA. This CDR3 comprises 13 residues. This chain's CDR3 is CASSLELLYEQYF. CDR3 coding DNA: TGTGCCAGCAGCCTAGAGCTCTTATACGAGCAGTACTTC.

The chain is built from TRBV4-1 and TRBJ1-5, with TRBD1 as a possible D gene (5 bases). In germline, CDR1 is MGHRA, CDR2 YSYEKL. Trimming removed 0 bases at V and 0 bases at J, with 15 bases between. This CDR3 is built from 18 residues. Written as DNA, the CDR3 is TGCGCCAGCAGCCAAGATCCGGGGCGGGGTTATAGCAATCAGCCCCAGCATTTT. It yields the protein CASSQDPGRGYSNQPQHF.

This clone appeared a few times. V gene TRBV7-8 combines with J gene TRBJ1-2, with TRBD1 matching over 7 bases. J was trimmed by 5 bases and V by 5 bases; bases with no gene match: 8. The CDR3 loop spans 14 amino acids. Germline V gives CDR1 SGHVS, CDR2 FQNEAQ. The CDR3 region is CASSLKQGSYGYTF. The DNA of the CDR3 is TGTGCCAGCAGCCTAAAACAGGGGTCGTATGGCTACACCTTC.

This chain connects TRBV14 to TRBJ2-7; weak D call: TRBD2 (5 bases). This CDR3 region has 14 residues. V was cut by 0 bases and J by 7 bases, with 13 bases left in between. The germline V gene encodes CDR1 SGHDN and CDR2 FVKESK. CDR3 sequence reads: CASSQDLRAGEQYF. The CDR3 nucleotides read TGTGCCAGCAGCCAAGATCTGCGGGCTGGAGAGCAGTACTTC.

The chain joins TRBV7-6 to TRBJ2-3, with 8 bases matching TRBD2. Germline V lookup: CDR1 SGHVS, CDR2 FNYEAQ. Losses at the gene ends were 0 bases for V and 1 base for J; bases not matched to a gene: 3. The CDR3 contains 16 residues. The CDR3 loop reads CASSLAEAGGTDTQYF. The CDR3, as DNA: TGTGCCAGCAGCTTAGCGGAAGCGGGAGGCACAGATACGCAGTATTTT.

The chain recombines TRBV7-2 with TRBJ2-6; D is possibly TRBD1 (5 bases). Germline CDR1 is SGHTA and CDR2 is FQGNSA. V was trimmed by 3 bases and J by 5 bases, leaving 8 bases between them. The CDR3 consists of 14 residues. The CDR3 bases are TGTGCCAGCAGCTTGTCAGGGTGGGCCAACGTCCTGACTTTC. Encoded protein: CASSLSGWANVLTF.

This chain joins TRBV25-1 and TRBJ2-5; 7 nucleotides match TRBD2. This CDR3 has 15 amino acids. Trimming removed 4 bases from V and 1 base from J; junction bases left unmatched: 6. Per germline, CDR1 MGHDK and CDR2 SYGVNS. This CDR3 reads CASSAPTSFQETQYF. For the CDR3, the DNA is TGTGCCAGCAGTGCGCCGACTAGCTTCCAAGAGACCCAGTACTTC.

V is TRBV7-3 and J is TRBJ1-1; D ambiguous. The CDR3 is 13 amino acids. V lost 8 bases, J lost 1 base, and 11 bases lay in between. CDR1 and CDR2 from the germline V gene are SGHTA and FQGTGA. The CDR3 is CASSRATNTEAFF. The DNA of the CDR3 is TGTGCCAGCTCAAGGGCAACGAACACTGAAGCTTTCTTT. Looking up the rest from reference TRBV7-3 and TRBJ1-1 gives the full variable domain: GAGVSQTPSNKVTEKGKYVELRCDPISGHTALYWYRQSLGQGPEFLIYFQGTGAADDSGLPNDRFFAVRPEGSVSTLKIQRTERGDSAVYLCASSRATNTEAFFGQGTRLTVV.

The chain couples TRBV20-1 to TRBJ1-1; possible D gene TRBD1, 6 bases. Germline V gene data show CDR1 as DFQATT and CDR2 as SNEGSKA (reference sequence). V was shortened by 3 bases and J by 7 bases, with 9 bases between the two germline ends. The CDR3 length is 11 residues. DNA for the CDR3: TGCAGTGCTAGTGGGGACAATGAAGCTTTCTTT. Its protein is CSASGDNEAFF.

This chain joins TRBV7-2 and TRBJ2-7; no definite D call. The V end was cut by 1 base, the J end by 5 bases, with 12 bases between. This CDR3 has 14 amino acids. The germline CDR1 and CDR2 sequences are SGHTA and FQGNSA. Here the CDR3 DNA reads TGTGCCAGCAGCTTAGACTTTCGAAGCCACGAGCAGTACTTC. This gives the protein CASSLDFRSHEQYF.

CDR3 coding DNA: TGTGCCAGCAGTTTAAGAATGGACCCTCGTAAGTTCTTC. Translated, it gives CASSLRMDPRKFF. The V gene is TRBV27, the J gene TRBJ2-1, with D hard to call. The CDR3 extends over 13 amino acids. Germline lookup yields CDR1 MNHEY and CDR2 SMNVEV (reference sequence). Trimming shortened V by 2 bases and J by 14 bases, and 16 bases separated the two germline ends.

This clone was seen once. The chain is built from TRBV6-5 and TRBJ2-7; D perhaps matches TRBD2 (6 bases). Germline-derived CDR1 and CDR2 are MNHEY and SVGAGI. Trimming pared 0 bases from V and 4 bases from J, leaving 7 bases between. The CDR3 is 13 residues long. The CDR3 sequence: CASSYSGRYEQYF. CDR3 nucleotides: TGTGCCAGCAGTTACTCGGGGAGGTACGAGCAGTACTTC.

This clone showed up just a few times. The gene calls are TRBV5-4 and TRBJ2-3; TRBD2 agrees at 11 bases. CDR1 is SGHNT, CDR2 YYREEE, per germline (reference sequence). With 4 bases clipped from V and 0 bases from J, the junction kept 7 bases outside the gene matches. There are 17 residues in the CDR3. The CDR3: CASSRNLAGGSTDTQYF. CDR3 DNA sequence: TGTGCCAGCAGCCGGAACCTAGCGGGGGGTAGCACAGATACGCAGTATTTT.

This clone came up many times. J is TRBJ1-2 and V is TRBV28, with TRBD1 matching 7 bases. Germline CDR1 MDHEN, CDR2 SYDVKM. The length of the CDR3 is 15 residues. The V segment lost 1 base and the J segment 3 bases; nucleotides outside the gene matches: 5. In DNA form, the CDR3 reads TGTGCCAGCAGTTTATTCGGGACAGAGTACTATGGCTACACCTTC. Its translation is CASSLFGTEYYGYTF.

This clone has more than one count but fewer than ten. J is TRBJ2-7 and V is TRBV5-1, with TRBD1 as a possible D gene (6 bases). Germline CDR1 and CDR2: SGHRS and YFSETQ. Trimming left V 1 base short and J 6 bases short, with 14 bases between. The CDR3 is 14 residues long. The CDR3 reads CASSLTGTSGEQYF. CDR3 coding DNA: TGCGCCAGCAGCTTGACAGGGACCTCCGGCGAGCAGTACTTC. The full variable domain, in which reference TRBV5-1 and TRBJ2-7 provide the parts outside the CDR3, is KAGVTQTPRYLIKTRGQQVTLSCSPISGHRSVSWYQQTPGQGLQFLFEYFSETQRNKGNFPGRFSGRQFSNSRSEMNVSTLELGDSALYLCASSLTGTSGEQYFGPGTRLTVT.

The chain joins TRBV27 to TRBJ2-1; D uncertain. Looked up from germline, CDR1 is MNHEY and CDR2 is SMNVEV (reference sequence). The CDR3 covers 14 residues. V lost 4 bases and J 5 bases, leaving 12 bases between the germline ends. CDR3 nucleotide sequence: TGTGCCAGCAGTTCCCTTTTCCCTGACAATGAGCAGTTCTTC. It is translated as CASSSLFPDNEQFF.

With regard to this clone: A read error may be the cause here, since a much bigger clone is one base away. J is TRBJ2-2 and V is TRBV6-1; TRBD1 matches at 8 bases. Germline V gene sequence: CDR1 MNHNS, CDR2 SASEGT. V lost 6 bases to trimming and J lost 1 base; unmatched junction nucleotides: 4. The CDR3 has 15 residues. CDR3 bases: TGTGCCAGCAGCTCCGGGACAGGGAACACCGGGGAGCTGTTTTTT. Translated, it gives CASSSGTGNTGELFF.

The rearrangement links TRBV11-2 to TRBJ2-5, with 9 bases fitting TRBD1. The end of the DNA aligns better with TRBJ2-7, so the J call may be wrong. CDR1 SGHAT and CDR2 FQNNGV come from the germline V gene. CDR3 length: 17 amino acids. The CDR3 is CASSLGYRGQSPYEQYF. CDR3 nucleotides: TGTGCCAGCAGCTTAGGATACAGGGGGCAAAGCCCCTACGAGCAGTACTTC.

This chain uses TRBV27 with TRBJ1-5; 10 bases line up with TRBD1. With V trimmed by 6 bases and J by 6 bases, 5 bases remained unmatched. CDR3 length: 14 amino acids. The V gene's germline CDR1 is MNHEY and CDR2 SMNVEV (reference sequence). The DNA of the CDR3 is TGTGCCAGCAGGGGGACAGGGGCTGGTCAGCCCCAGCATTTT. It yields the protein CASRGTGAGQPQHF.

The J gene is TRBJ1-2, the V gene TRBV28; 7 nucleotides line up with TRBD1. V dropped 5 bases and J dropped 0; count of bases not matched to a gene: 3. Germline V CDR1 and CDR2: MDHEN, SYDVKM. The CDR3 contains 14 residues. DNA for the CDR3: TGTGCCAGCAGTACGACAGGGACTAACTATGGCTACACCTTC. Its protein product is CASSTTGTNYGYTF.

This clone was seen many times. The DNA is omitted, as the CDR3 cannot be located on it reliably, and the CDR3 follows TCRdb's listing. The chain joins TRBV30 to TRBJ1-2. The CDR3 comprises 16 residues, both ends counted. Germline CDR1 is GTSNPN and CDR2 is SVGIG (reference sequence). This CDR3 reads CAWISFRARELYGYTF.